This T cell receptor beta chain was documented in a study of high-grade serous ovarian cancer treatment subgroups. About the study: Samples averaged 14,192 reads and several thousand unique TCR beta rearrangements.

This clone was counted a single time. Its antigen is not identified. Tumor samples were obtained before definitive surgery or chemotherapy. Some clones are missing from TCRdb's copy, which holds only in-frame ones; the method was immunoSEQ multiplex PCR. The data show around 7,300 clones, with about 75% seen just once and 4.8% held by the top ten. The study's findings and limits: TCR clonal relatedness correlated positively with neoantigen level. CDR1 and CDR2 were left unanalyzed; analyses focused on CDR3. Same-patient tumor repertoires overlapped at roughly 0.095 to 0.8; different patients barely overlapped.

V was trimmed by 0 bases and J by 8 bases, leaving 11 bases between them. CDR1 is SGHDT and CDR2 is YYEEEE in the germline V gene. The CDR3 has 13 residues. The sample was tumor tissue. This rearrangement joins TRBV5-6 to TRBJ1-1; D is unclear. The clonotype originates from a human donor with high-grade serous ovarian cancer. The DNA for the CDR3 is TGTGCCAGCAGCTTGGGCGTCAGCTACGAAGCTTTCTTT. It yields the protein CASSLGVSYEAFF.